The 11 T cell receptor beta chains in this list originate from one sample, sequenced in a study of T cells after yellow fever vaccination. MiXCR was run by TCRdb on the 5' RACE reads, yielding one entry per CDR3 protein. Of some 320,000 distinct CDR3 sequences listed, roughly 8.7% are singletons. The specimen comprised PBMCs, sampled on the day of the first yellow fever vaccination. These receptors came from a man aged 18 to 35 who received the YFV17D yellow fever vaccine.

This chain connects TRBV5-1 to TRBJ2-1, with TRBD1 identical over 10 bases. The CDR3 is 15 residues long. Unmatched junction bases numbered 7, after V lost 3 bases and J lost 7 bases. The germline gives CDR1 SGHRS, CDR2 YFSETQ. This chain's CDR3 is CASSYRDRGRNEQFF. CDR3 in DNA: TGCGCCAGCAGCTACCGGGACAGGGGAAGGAATGAGCAGTTCTTC.

This clonotype has a count of ten or more. The rearrangement joins TRBV7-3 to TRBJ2-2; D gene uncertain. Between the trimmed V and J ends, which lost 5 bases and 3 bases, there was a span of 7 bases. CDR1 and CDR2 (germline): SGHTA, FQGTGA. The CDR3 spans 13 residues. CDR3 loop: CASSLSYTGELFF. The DNA for the CDR3 is TGTGCCAGCAGCCTTAGTTACACCGGGGAGCTGTTTTTT.

The rearrangement links TRBV7-3 to TRBJ2-2, with TRBD2 matching 11 bases. V dropped 5 bases and J dropped 5; count of bases not matched to a gene: 19. There are 20 residues in the CDR3. Germline lookup yields CDR1 SGHTA and CDR2 FQGTGA. The CDR3: CASSLRRRGPSGGRTGELFF. The CDR3, as DNA: TGTGCCAGCAGCCTCCGGCGAAGGGGGCCTAGCGGGGGGCGTACCGGGGAGCTGTTTTTT.

This clonotype was observed a handful of times. The chain employs TRBV12-3 or TRBV12-4 and TRBJ1-5, with D possibly TRBD1 on 5 matching bases. With 3 bases removed from V and 6 bases from J, the gap between germline ends came to 12 bases. The CDR3 contains 14 residues. CDR3 DNA sequence: TGTGCCAGCAGTTTCATGAGGGGCGGTCAGCCCCAGCATTTT. This translates into CASSFMRGGQPQHF.

This clonotype turned up a few times. This chain uses TRBV20-1 with TRBJ2-2, with D perhaps matching TRBD1 (6 bases). CDR1 and CDR2 from the germline V gene are DFQATT and SNEGSKA (reference sequence). V was cut by 7 bases and J by 1 base, with 10 bases left in between. The length of the CDR3 is 13 residues. The CDR3 region has the DNA TGCAGTGGCATAGGGGGGAACACCGGGGAGCTGTTTTTT. It yields the protein CSGIGGNTGELFF.

The chain links TRBV12-3 or TRBV12-4 to TRBJ2-3; 8 bases are a match to TRBD1. The CDR3 sequence is 11 residues long. V was clipped by 6 bases and J by 10 bases; unmatched bases: 3. The CDR3 DNA follows: TGTGCCAGCAGATCGGGACAGGCGCAGTATTTT. This codes for CASRSGQAQYF.

This clonotype was observed a handful of times. Here the CDR3 reads CAISESAFSYNEQFF. CDR3 coding DNA: TGTGCCATCAGTGAGTCTGCGTTTTCCTACAATGAGCAGTTCTTC. V gene TRBV10-3 combines with J gene TRBJ2-1; D is unresolved. V lost 0 bases to trimming and J lost 1 base, with 7 bases between them. CDR1 is ENHRY, CDR2 SYGVKD, per germline. The CDR3 covers 15 residues.

J is TRBJ1-2 and V is TRBV5-1; TRBD1 matches 7 bases. The CDR3 extends over 18 amino acids. The J segment lost 8 bases and the V segment lost 2 bases, leaving 21 bases of the junction unmatched. Germline lookup yields CDR1 SGHRS and CDR2 YFSETQ. The CDR3 DNA reads TGCGCCAGCAGCTTCCCCCTCTATTGGACAGGAAGTGAGCGCGGCTACACCTTC. As protein: CASSFPLYWTGSERGYTF.

The count of this clonotype is one. This chain joins TRBV5-1 and TRBJ1-5; 12 nucleotides match TRBD1. CDR1 is SGHRS and CDR2 is YFSETQ in the germline V gene. The V segment lost 7 bases and the J segment 1 base; nucleotides outside the gene matches: 12. The CDR3 spans 18 residues. CDR3 coding DNA: TGCGCCAGCTTCCCCCGGGACAGGGGGCGAGAGAGCAATCAGCCCCAGCATTTT. This translates into CASFPRDRGRESNQPQHF.

This clonotype was observed many times. This chain uses TRBV7-2 with TRBJ2-7; a weak D match, TRBD1 (5 bases). The CDR3 totals 12 residues. The germline V gene encodes CDR1 SGHTA and CDR2 FQGNSA. Trimming removed 5 bases at V and 4 bases at J, with 9 bases between. In DNA, the CDR3 is TGTGCCAGCAGCCCAGGGTATTACGAGCAGTACTTC. It encodes CASSPGYYEQYF.

This clonotype has ten or more counts. V gene TRBV10-3 combines with J gene TRBJ2-6; perhaps TRBD1 as D (5 bases). The CDR3 consists of 14 residues. V lost 2 bases and J 12 bases, leaving 14 bases between the germline ends. Germline V gene lookup returns CDR1 ENHRY and CDR2 SYGVKD. The CDR3 reads CAISEPRAGFVLTF. CDR3 nucleotides: TGTGCCATCAGTGAGCCTAGGGCAGGGTTCGTCCTGACTTTC.